These 4 T cell receptor beta chains share one sample of origin, sequenced in a study of T cells after yellow fever vaccination. TCRdb reprocessed the 5' RACE reads via MiXCR and lists one record per CDR3 protein. This table has more than 200,000 distinct CDR3 sequences, more than 3.5% appearing once. The sample consisted of PBMCs, taken 15 days after the yellow fever booster vaccination. The receptor source for this set is a man between 18 and 29 years old who received the YFV17D yellow fever vaccine.

The table lists this clonotype with many counts. The chain employs TRBV28 and TRBJ1-5, with D hard to call. The germline V and J ends were trimmed by 3 bases and 8 bases, with 17 bases remaining between them. The CDR3 sequence is 15 residues long. Germline CDR1 MDHEN, CDR2 SYDVKM. Here the CDR3 reads CASSFRRPGREPQHF. The DNA for the CDR3 is TGTGCCAGCAGTTTCCGTAGACCGGGTCGCGAGCCCCAGCATTTT.

Ten or more counts support this clonotype. The chain carries TRBV7-2 and TRBJ1-2; possibly TRBD1 for D (5 bases). This CDR3 is 15 amino acids long. Trimming pared 4 bases from V and 5 bases from J, leaving 17 bases between. Germline V gene lookup returns CDR1 SGHTA and CDR2 FQGNSA. The CDR3 bases are TGTGCCAGCAGCTATTTGGGACTTCCGACTTATGGCTACACCTTC. This gives the protein CASSYLGLPTYGYTF.

This clonotype was counted ten times or more. The gene calls are TRBV28 and TRBJ2-7; 9 positions match TRBD1. The germline V gene encodes CDR1 MDHEN and CDR2 SYDVKM. This CDR3 contains 16 residues. J lost 4 bases, V lost 6 bases, and 13 bases had no gene match. The CDR3 DNA sequence: TGTGCCAGCAGCCACGCCGCGGGACAGGGTCTATACGAGCAGTACTTC. The encoded protein is CASSHAAGQGLYEQYF.

There are many counts of this clonotype. V gene TRBV7-2 combines with J gene TRBJ2-5, with 7 bases lining up with TRBD2. The V and J ends lost 1 base and 5 bases, in that order; junction bases with no gene match: 4. The V gene's germline CDR1 is SGHTA and CDR2 FQGNSA. This CDR3 region has 14 residues. CDR3 region: CASSLGGGVETQYF. CDR3 bases: TGTGCCAGCAGCTTAGGGGGGGGTGTGGAGACCCAGTACTTC.